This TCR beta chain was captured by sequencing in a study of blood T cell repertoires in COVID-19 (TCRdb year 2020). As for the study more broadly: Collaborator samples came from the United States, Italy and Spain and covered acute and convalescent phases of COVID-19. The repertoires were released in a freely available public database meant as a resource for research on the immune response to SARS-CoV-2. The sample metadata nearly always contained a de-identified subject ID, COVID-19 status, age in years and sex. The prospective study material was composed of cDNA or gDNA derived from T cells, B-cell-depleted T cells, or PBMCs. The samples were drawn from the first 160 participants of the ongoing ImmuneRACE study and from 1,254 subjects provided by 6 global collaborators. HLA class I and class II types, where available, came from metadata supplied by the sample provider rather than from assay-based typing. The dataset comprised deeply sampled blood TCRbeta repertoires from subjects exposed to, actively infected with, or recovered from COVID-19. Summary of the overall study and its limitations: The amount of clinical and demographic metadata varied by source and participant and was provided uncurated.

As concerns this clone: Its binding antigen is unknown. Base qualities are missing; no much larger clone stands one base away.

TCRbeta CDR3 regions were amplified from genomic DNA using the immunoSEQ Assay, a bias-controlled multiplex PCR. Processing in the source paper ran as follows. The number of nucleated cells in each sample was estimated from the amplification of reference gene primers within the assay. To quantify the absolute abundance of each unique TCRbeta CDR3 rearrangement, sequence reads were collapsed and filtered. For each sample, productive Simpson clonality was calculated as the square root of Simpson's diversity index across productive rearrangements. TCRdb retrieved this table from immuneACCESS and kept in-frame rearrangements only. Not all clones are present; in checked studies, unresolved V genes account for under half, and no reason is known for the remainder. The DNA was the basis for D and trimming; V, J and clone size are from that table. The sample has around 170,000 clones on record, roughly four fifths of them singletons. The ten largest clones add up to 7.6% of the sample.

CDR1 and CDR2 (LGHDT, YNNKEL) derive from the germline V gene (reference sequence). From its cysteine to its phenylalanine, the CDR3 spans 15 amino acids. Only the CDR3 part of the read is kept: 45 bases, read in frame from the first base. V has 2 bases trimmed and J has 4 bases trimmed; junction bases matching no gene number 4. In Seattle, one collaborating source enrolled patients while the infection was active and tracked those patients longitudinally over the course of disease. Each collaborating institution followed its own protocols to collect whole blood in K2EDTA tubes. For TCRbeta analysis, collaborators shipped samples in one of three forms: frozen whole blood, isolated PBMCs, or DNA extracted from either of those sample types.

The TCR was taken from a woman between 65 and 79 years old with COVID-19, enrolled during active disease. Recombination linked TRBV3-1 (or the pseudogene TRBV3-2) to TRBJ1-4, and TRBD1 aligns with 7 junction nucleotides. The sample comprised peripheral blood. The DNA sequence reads TGTGCCAGCAGCCAAAGGGGACAGATTAATGAAAAACTGTTTTTT. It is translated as CASSQRGQINEKLFF.